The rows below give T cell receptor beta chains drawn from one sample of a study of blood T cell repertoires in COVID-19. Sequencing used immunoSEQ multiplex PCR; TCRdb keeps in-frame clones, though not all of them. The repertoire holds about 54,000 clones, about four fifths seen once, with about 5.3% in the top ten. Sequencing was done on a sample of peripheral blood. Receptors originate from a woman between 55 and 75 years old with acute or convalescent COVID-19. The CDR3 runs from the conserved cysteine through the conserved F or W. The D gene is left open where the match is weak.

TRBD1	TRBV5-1	CASSFALAGGYETQYF
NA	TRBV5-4	CASSLDGGGNEKLFF
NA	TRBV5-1	CASSNFQGNNEQFF
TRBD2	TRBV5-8	CASGSGRVGENNEQFF
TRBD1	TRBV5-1	CASSLPTGGFSYEQYF
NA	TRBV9	CASSARRTPYNEQFF
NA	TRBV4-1	CASRRDKDSNQPQHF
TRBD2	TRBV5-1	CASSLETSVYEQYF
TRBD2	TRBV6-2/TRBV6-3	CASSYIRGRADTGELFF
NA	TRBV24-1	CATSDTPERGRDGQYF
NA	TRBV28	CASGAALANYGYTF
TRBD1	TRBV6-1	CASSEARGWANEAFF
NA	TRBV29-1	CSVRGNTEAFF
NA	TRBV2	CASKIEGANTGELFF
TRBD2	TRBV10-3	CAGRGGGSNEQFF
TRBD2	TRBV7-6	CASSLVQSGGNEQFF
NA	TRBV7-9	CASSLEEAQPQHF
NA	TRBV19	CASTSGRQGNEKLFF
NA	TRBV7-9	CASSLTDFEETQYF
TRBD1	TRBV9	CASSAGTGGNQPQHF
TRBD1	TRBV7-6	CASSIGQGGFSGANVLTF
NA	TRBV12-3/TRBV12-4	CASTLGLNTEAFF
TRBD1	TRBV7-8	CASSPRTGGEGTEAFF
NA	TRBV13	CASSRVVQETQYF
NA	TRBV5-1	CASSLSQASSETQYF
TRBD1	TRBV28	CASSSPGTGGVNNYGYTF
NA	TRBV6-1	CASSEGRGRGNEKLFF
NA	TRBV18	CASSPTSDTQYF
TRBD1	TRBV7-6	CASSRGQVDQPQHF
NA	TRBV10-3	CAISQNPGPHGYTF
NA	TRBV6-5	CASSRDRSEAFF
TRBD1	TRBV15	CATSRDGTGGSPLHF
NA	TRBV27	CASSLEGALGGYTF
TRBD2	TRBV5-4	CASSPAGGGTDTQYF
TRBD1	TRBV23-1	CASSQYTPGGGNSPLHF
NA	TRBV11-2	CASSSLHYELETQYF
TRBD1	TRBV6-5	CASSYSDRGEDGYTF
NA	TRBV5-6	CASSLKEVNSPLHF
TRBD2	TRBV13	CASRLAGETYNEQFF
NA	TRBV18	CASSPQAGDSYEQYF
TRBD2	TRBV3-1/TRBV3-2	CASSPGGRGRTDTQYF
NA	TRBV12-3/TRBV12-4	CASSLGPGEQFF
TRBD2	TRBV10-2	CASSTSGSSYNEQFF
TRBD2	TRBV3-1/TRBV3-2	CASSPGLAGVSGELFF
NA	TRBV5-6	CASSLGERHAFF
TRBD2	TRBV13	CASSLGGLAVTYEQYF
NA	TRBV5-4	CASSSGQNTEAFF
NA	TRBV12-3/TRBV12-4	CASSDSYEQYF
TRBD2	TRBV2	CASSEYLETSGTDTQYF
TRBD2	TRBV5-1	CASSLTSGGTTQETQYF
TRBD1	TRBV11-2	CASSLGQGGNQPQHF
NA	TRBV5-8	CASSWDTGSANYGYTF
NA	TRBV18	CASSPGQTNQPQHF